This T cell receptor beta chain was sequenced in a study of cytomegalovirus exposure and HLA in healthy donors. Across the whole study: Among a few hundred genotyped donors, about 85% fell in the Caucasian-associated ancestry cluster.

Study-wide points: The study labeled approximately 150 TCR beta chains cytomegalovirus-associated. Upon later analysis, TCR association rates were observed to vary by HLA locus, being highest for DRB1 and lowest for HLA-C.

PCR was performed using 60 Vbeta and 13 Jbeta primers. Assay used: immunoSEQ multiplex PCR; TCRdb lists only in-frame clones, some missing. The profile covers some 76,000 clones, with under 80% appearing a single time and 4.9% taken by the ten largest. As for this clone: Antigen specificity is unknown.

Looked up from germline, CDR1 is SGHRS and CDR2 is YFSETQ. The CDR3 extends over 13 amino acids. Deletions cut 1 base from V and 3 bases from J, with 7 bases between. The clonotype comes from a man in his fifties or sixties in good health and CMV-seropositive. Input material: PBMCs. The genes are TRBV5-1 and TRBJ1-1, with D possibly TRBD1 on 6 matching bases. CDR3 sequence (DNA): TGCGCCAGCAGCTTGAAGGGGGACACTGAAGCTTTCTTT. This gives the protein CASSLKGDTEAFF.